These T cell receptor beta chains were read from a single sample in a study of cytotoxic CD8 clonotypes in ibrutinib-treated CLL. TCRdb's copy holds only in-frame clones and misses some; the assay was immunoSEQ multiplex PCR. The sample includes about 130,000 clones, approximately 80% of them seen just once. The sequences come from PBMCs, collected after 12 months of ibrutinib treatment. Receptors originate from a human donor with chronic lymphocytic leukemia. The CDR3 runs from the conserved cysteine through the conserved F or W. D genes are given only for firm matches. For some rows the clone size is stated as once, few or many, or as a class when expanded; others skip it.

V,size,D,J,DNA,CDR3
TRBV21-1,.,.,TRBJ1-1,TGTGCCAGCAGCAAAGTGGGCACTGAAGCTTTCTTT,CASSKVGTEAFF
TRBV5-4,once,TRBD2,TRBJ2-3,TGTGCCAGCAGCTCTTACGGACTAGCGCGCACAGATACGCAGTATTTT,CASSSYGLARTDTQYF
TRBV7-8,.,.,TRBJ1-2,TGTGCCAGCAGCTTAGTTTCGGGCCGAAACTATGGCTACACCTTC,CASSLVSGRNYGYTF
TRBV5-4,.,.,TRBJ2-7,TGTGCCAGCAGCTCGCCAGCCGGGGCCCGGGGCGAGCAGTACTTC,CASSSPAGARGEQYF
TRBV27,.,.,TRBJ2-7,TGTGCCAGCAGTTTGACTGATGGCTCCTACGAGCAGTACTTC,CASSLTDGSYEQYF
TRBV5-6,.,TRBD1,TRBJ1-5,TGTGCCAGCAGCCCCCGACAGGGAGACGGTCAGCCCCAGCATTTT,CASSPRQGDGQPQHF
TRBV11-2,.,.,TRBJ1-3,TGTGCCAGCAGCCATTACAGGCTCTCTGGAAACACCATATATTTT,CASSHYRLSGNTIYF
TRBV11-2,.,TRBD2,TRBJ2-1,TGTGCCAGCAGTAGCGGGAGGGCCACAAGGTACAATGAGCAGTTCTTC,CASSSGRATRYNEQFF
TRBV6-6,.,.,TRBJ2-1,TGTGCCAGCAGTTACTCGGGGAGTTTTGAGCAGTTCTTC,CASSYSGSFEQFF
TRBV27,.,TRBD1,TRBJ1-2,TGTGCCAGCAGTTTATCGGGACAGTTGGATGGCTACACCTTC,CASSLSGQLDGYTF
TRBV5-1,once,.,TRBJ2-2,TGCGCCAGCAGCTTGGCCGGGGGTTTCCCCGGGGAGCTGTTTTTT,CASSLAGGFPGELFF
TRBV28,few,.,TRBJ2-5,TGTGCCAGCAGTCAGGGGCTAGAGACCCAGTACTTC,CASSQGLETQYF
TRBV7-9,.,.,TRBJ1-4,TGTGCCAGCAGCTTAGCGTCGGGGGGCGGCGAAAAACTGTTTTTT,CASSLASGGGEKLFF
TRBV11-2,once,TRBD2,TRBJ2-7,TGTGCCAGCAGCTCCGTAGCGGGCCCGTTCGACGAGCAGTACTTC,CASSSVAGPFDEQYF
TRBV15,.,TRBD1,TRBJ2-1,TGTGCCACCAGCAGAGACCGACAGGGGGCGTCGAATGAGCAGTTCTTC,CATSRDRQGASNEQFF
TRBV11-2,few,TRBD2,TRBJ2-1,TGTGCCAGCAGCCAGGTGCGGGAGGTCTCCAATGAGCAGTTCTTC,CASSQVREVSNEQFF
TRBV29-1,.,.,TRBJ2-6,TGCAGCGTATTGGGACTCCATCTGTACTCTGGGGCCAACGTCCTGACTTTC,CSVLGLHLYSGANVLTF
TRBV4-3,.,TRBD2,TRBJ2-7,TGCGCCAGCAGCCAAGGGGGTAGCGGGAGACTTTCCTACGAGCAGTACTTC,CASSQGGSGRLSYEQYF
TRBV27,.,TRBD1,TRBJ2-2,TGTGCCAGCAGTTTATCCCTCCGGGACAGGTACACCGGGGAGCTGTTTTTT,CASSLSLRDRYTGELFF
TRBV19,.,TRBD1,TRBJ2-5,TGTGCCAGTAGGAACAGGGGTGCAGAGACCCAGTACTTC,CASRNRGAETQYF
TRBV7-8,.,.,TRBJ2-3,TGTGCCAGCAGCTTAGCGAATCCAGGGCGCATTGATTTGCAGTATTTT,CASSLANPGRIDLQYF
TRBV7-8,.,.,TRBJ2-7,TGTGCCAGCAGCTTAGCTCCGGGGTTCTACGAGCAGTACTTC,CASSLAPGFYEQYF
TRBV5-4,once,.,TRBJ1-2,TGTGCCAGCAGCTTTGGAACCTATGGCTACACCTTC,CASSFGTYGYTF
TRBV5-6,.,TRBD1,TRBJ2-3,TGTGCCAGCAGCTTGGCCAGGGGGCCCACAGATACGCAGTATTTT,CASSLARGPTDTQYF
TRBV11-2,.,.,TRBJ2-2,TGTGCCAGCAGCTTGGCGGGGCTGTCCACCGGGGAGCTGTTTTTT,CASSLAGLSTGELFF
TRBV19,.,.,TRBJ2-2,TGTGCCAGTTCAGGTCAACTCACCGGGGAGCTGTTTTTT,CASSGQLTGELFF
TRBV28,.,.,TRBJ2-7,TGTGCCAGCAGTTTACCAGCGCGAGAGCAGTACTTC,CASSLPAREQYF
TRBV7-3,.,.,TRBJ2-7,TGTGCCAGCAGCTTACAAGGAAGGGGTTCCTACGAGCAGTACTTC,CASSLQGRGSYEQYF
TRBV10-3,.,TRBD1,TRBJ2-1,TGTGCCATCAGTGAGGAACGGACAGGGGGCCTGAATGAGCAGTTCTTC,CAISEERTGGLNEQFF
TRBV6-6,few,TRBD2,TRBJ2-1,TGTGCCAGCAGTTCTCCCCTAGCGGGAGGGACCAATGAGCAGTTCTTC,CASSSPLAGGTNEQFF
TRBV5-1,.,TRBD2,TRBJ2-7,TGCGCCAGCAGCTTGGAGGGAGGGCCCGACGAGCAGTACTTC,CASSLEGGPDEQYF
TRBV9,few,.,TRBJ2-2,TGTGCCAGCGGGAATCAGAACACCGGGGAGCTGTTTTTT,CASGNQNTGELFF
TRBV19,.,.,TRBJ1-2,TGTGCCAGTACGGTAATGCACGGGGACTATGGCTACACCTTC,CASTVMHGDYGYTF
TRBV29-1,.,.,TRBJ2-7,TGCAGCGTTTTAATCTACGACAGGACCTACGAGCAGTACTTC,CSVLIYDRTYEQYF
TRBV10-3,.,TRBD2,TRBJ2-5,TGTGCCATCAGCCGACTAGCGGGAGGCCAAGAGACCCAGTACTTC,CAISRLAGGQETQYF
TRBV27,once,.,TRBJ2-4,TGTGCCAGCAGCCGAGGGGCCGTAGCCAAAAACATTCAGTACTTC,CASSRGAVAKNIQYF
TRBV7-9,few,.,TRBJ1-4,TGTGCCAGCAGCCAGGGCGGACTGTCTAATGAAAAACTGTTTTTT,CASSQGGLSNEKLFF
TRBV12-5,.,.,TRBJ1-1,TGTGCTAGTTCGCTGGGCGTAGTCACTGAAGCTTTCTTT,CASSLGVVTEAFF
TRBV19,.,.,TRBJ1-2,TGTGCCAGTAGTAGGGGCAGGGACGGCTACACCTTC,CASSRGRDGYTF
TRBV30,.,.,TRBJ2-2,TGTGCCTGGAGTAGGGATCGCACCGGGGAGCTGTTTTTT,CAWSRDRTGELFF
TRBV9,.,TRBD1,TRBJ1-2,TGTGCCAGCAGCGCCGACAGGGATTTCTATGGCTACACCTTC,CASSADRDFYGYTF
TRBV2,once,.,TRBJ1-2,TGTGCCAGTTCCGGGACGGCCTATGGCTACACCTTC,CASSGTAYGYTF
TRBV20-1,.,.,TRBJ1-2,TGCAGTCCCGCATCTTATGGCTACACCTTC,CSPASYGYTF
TRBV2,.,.,TRBJ1-3,TGTGCCAGCAACGGGGGTTACTCTGGAAACACCATATATTTT,CASNGGYSGNTIYF
TRBV9,.,.,TRBJ2-3,TGTGCCAGCAGCGCGAGCACAGATACGCAGTATTTT,CASSASTDTQYF
TRBV11-3,.,TRBD2,TRBJ2-5,TGTGCCAGCAGCAAAGGGATAGCGGGAAAAGAAGAGACCCAGTACTTC,CASSKGIAGKEETQYF